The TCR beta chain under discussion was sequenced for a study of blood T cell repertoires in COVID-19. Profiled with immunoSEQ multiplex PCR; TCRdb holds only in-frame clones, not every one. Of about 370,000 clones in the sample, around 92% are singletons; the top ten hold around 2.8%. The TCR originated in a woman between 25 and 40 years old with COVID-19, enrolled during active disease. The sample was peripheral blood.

The CDR3 DNA reads TGTGCCAGCGGGGGGGGACAGGAAACCTACGAGCAGTACTTC. Amino acid sequence: CASGGGQETYEQYF. The V and J genes are TRBV21-1 and TRBJ2-7; the table's D call TRBD1 went unverified against the DNA. TRBV21-1 is a pseudogene segment. CDR3 size: 14 residues.